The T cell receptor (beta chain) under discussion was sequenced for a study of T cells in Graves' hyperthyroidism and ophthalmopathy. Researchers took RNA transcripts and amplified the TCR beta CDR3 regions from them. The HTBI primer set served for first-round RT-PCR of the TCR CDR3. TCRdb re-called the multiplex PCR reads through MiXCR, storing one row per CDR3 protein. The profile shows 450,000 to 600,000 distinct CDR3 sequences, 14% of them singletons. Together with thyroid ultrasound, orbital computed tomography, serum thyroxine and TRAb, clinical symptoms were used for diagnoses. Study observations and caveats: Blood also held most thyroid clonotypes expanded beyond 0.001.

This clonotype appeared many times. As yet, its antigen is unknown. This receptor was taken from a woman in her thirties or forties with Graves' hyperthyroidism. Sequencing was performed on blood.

CDR3 protein: CASSLSNRGNEQFF. In DNA form, the CDR3 reads TGTGCCAGCAGTTTATCGAACAGGGGAAATGAGCAGTTCTTC. The genes are TRBV28 and TRBJ2-1; 7 bases are shared with TRBD1. Germline V gene data show CDR1 as MDHEN and CDR2 as SYDVKM. Germline trimming cut 1 base from V and 7 bases from J; bases unmatched to any gene: 4. The CDR3 covers 14 residues.